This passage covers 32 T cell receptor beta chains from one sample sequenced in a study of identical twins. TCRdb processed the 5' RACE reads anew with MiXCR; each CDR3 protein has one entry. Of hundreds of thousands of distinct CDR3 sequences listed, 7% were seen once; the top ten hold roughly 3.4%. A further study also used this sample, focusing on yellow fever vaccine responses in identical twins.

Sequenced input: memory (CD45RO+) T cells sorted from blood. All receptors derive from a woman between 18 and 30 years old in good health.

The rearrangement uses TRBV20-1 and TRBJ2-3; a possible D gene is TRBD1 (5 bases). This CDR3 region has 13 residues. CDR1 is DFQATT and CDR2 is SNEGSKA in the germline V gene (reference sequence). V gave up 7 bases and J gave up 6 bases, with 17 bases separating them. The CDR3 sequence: CSGGQAPSDTQYF. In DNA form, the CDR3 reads TGCAGTGGGGGCCAGGCTCCGTCGGATACGCAGTATTTT.

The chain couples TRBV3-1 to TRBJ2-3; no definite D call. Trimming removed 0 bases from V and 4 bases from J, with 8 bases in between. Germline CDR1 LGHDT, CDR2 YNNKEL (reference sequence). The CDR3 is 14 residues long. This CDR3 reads CASSQDPAADTQYF. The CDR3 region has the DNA TGTGCCAGCAGCCAAGATCCCGCCGCAGATACGCAGTATTTT.

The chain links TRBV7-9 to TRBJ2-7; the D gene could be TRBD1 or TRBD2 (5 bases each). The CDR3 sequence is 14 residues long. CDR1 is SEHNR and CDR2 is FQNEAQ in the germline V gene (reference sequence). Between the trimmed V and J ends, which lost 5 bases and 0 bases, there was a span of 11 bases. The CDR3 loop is CASSRDVSSYEQYF. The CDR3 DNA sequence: TGTGCCAGCAGCCGGGACGTGAGCTCCTACGAGCAGTACTTC.

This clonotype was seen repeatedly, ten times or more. CDR3: CASSLDRTAGNTIYF. CDR3 bases: TGCGCCAGCAGCTTGGACAGGACCGCTGGAAACACCATATATTTT. The V call is TRBV5-1, the J call TRBJ1-3; D is perhaps TRBD1 (5 bases). V lost 0 bases to trimming and J lost 2 bases, with 9 bases between them. The CDR3 loop spans 15 amino acids. Germline CDR1 is SGHRS and CDR2 is YFSETQ.

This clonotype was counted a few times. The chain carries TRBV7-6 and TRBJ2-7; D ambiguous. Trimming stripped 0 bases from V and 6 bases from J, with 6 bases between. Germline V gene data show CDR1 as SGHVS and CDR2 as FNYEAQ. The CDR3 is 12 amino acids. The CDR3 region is CASSLAEREQYF. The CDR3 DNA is TGTGCCAGCAGCTTAGCGGAGCGCGAGCAGTACTTC.

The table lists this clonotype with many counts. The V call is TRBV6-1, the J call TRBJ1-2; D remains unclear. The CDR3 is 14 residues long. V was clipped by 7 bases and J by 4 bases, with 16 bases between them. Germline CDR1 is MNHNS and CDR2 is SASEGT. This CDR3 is CASTEGSTRYGYTF. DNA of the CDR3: TGTGCCAGCACCGAAGGGTCGACGCGCTATGGCTACACCTTC.

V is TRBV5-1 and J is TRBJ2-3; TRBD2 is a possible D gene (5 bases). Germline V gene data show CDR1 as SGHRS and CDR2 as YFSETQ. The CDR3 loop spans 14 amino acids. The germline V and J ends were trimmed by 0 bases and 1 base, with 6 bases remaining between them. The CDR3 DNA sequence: TGCGCCAGCAGCTTGGGGGAGCGCACAGATACGCAGTATTTT. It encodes CASSLGERTDTQYF. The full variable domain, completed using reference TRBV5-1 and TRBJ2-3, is KAGVTQTPRYLIKTRGQQVTLSCSPISGHRSVSWYQQTPGQGLQFLFEYFSETQRNKGNFPGRFSGRQFSNSRSEMNVSTLELGDSALYLCASSLGERTDTQYFGPGTRLTVL.

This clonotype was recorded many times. CDR3 coding DNA: TGTGCCAGCAGCCCAGGGTTGTGGGATACGCAGTATTTT. It codes for CASSPGLWDTQYF. V is TRBV11-2 and J is TRBJ2-3; D is perhaps TRBD1 (5 bases). This CDR3 spans 13 amino acids. Deletions cut 5 bases from V and 6 bases from J, with 12 bases between. From germline, CDR1 is SGHAT and CDR2 FQNNGV.

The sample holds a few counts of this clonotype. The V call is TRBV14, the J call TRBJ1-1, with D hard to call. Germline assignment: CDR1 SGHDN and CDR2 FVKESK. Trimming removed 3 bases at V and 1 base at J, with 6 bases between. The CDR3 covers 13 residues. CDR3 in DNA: TGTGCCAGCAGCCAGGGAACGAACACTGAAGCTTTCTTT. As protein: CASSQGTNTEAFF.

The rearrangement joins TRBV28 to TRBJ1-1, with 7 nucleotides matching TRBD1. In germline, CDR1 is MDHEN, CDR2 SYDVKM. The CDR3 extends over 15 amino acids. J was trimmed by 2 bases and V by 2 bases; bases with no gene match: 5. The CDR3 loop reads CASSLDRATNTEAFF. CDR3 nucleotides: TGTGCCAGCAGTTTAGACAGGGCTACAAACACTGAAGCTTTCTTT.

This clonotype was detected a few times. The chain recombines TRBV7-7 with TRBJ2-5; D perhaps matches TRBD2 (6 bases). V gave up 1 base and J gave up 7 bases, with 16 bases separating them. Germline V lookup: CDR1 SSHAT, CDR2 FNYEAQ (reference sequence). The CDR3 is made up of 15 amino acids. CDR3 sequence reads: CASSLGLDPPRTQYF. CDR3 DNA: TGTGCCAGCAGCTTAGGACTAGACCCGCCCAGGACCCAGTACTTC.

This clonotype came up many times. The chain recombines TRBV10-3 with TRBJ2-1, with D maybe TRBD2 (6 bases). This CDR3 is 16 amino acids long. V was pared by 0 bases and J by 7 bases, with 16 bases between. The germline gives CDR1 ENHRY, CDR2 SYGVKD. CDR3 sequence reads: CAISESPPTRPNEQFF. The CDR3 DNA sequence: TGTGCCATCAGTGAGTCCCCGCCGACTAGGCCGAATGAGCAGTTCTTC.

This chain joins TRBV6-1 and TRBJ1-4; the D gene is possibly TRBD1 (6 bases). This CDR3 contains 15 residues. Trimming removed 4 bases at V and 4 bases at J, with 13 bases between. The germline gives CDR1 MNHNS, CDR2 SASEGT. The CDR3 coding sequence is TGTGCCAGCAGTGCCTACAGGGCGGGTAATGAAAAACTGTTTTTT. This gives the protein CASSAYRAGNEKLFF.

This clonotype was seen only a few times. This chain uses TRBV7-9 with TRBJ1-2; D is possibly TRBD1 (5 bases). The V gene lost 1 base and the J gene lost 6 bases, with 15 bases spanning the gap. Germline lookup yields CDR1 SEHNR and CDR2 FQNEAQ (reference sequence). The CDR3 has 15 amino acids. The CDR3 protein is CASSLGGARGDGYTF. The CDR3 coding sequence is TGTGCCAGCAGCTTAGGAGGGGCCCGCGGGGATGGCTACACCTTC.

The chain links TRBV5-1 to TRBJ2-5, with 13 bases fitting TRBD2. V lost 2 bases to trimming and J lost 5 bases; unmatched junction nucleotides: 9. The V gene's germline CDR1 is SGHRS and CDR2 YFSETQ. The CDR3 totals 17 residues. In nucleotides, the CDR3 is TGCGCCAGCAGCTTCCGACGACTAGCGGGGGGAGCGGAGACCCAGTACTTC. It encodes CASSFRRLAGGAETQYF.

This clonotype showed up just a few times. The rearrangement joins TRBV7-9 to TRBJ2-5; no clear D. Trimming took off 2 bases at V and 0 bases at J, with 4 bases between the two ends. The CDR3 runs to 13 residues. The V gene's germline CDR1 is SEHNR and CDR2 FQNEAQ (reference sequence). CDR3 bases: TGTGCCAGCAGCTTACGATACCAAGAGACCCAGTACTTC. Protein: CASSLRYQETQYF.

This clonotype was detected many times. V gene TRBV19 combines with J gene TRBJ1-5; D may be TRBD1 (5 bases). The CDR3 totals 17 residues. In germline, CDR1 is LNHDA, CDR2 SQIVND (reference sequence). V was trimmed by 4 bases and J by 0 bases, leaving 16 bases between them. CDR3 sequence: CASSTGLTLDSNQPQHF. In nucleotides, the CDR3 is TGTGCCAGTAGTACAGGGCTGACTCTTGATAGCAATCAGCCCCAGCATTTT.

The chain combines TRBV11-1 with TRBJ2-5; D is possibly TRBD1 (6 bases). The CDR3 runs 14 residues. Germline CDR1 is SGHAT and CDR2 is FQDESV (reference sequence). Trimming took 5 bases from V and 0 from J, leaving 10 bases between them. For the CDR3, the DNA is TGTGCCAGCAGCCCATGGGACAACCAAGAGACCCAGTACTTC. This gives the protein CASSPWDNQETQYF. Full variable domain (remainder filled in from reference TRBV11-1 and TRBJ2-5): EAEVAQSPRYKITEKSQAVAFWCDPISGHATLYWYRQILGQGPELLVQFQDESVVDDSQLPKDRFSAERLKGVDSTLKIQPAELGDSAMYLCASSPWDNQETQYFGPGTRLLVL.

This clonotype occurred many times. CDR3 amino acids: CASSQDQGNTEAFF. The CDR3 DNA sequence: TGTGCCAGCAGCCAAGATCAGGGAAACACTGAAGCTTTCTTT. The chain employs TRBV3-1 and TRBJ1-1; a weak D match, TRBD1 (5 bases). The CDR3 runs 14 residues. Germline V gene sequence: CDR1 LGHDT, CDR2 YNNKEL (reference sequence). V was shortened by 0 bases and J by 2 bases, with 7 bases between the two germline ends.

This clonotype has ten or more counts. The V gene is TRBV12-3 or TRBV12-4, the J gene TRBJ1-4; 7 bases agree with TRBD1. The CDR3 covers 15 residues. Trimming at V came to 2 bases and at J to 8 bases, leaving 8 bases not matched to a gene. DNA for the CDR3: TGTGCCAGCAGTTTAACTTCGACAGGGTACGAAAAACTGTTTTTT. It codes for CASSLTSTGYEKLFF.

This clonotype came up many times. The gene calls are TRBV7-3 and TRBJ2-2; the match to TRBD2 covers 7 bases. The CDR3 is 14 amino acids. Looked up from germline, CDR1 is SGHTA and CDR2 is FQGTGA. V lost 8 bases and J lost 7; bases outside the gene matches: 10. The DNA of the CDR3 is TGTGCCAGCCAGACTAGCAGAGATGGCGGGGAGCTGTTTTTT. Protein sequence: CASQTSRDGGELFF.

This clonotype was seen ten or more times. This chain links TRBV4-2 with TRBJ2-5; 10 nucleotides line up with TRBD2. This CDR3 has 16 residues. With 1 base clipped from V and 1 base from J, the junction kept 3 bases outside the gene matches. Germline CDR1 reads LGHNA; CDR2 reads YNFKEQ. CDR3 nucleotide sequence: TGTGCCAGCAGCCAAGGAACTAGCGGGACCCAAGAGACCCAGTACTTC. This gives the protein CASSQGTSGTQETQYF.

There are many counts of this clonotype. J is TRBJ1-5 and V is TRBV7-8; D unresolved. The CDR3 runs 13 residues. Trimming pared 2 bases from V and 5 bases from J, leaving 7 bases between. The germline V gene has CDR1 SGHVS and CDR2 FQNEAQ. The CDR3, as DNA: TGTGCCAGCAGCTTATCTCCCGATCAGCCCCAGCATTTT. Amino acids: CASSLSPDQPQHF.

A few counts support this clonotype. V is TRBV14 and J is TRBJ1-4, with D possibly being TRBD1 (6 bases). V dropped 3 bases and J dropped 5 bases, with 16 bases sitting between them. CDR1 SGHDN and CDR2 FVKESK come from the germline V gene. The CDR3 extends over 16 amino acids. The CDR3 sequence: CASSHGRGHSNEKLFF. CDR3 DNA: TGTGCCAGCAGCCATGGGCGGGGACACTCGAATGAAAAACTGTTTTTT.

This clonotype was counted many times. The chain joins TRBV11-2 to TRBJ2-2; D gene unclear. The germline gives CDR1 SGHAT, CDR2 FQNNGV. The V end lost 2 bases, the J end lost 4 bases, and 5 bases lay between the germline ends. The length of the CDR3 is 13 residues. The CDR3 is CASSLLSTGELFF. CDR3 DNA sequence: TGTGCCAGCAGCTTACTGTCCACCGGGGAGCTGTTTTTT.

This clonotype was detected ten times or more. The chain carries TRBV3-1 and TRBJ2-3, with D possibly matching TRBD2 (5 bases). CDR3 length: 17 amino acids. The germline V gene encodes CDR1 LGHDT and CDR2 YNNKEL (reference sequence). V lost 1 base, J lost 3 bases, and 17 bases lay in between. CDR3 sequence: CASSQVFGESGTDTQYF. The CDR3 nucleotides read TGTGCCAGCAGCCAAGTGTTCGGGGAGTCGGGAACAGATACGCAGTATTTT.

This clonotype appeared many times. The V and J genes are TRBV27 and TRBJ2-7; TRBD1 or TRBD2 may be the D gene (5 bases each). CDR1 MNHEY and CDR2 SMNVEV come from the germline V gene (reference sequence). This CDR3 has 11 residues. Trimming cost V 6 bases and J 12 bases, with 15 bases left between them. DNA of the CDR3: TGTGCCAGCAGGAGAGGGGACGGTGTGTACTTC. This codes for CASRRGDGVYF.

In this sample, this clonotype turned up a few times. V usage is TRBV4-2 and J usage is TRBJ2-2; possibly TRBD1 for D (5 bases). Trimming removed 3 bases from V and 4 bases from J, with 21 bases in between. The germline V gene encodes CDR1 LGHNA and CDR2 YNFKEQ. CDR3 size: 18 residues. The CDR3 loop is CASSQDTQLTAITGELFF. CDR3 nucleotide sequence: TGTGCCAGCAGCCAGGATACCCAATTGACAGCCATCACCGGGGAGCTGTTTTTT.

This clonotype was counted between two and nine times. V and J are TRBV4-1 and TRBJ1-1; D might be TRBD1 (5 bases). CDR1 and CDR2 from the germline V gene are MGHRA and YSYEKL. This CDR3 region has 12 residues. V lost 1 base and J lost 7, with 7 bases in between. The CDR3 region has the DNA TGCGCCAGCAGCCAAGGGGGGATTGAAGCTTTCTTT. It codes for CASSQGGIEAFF.

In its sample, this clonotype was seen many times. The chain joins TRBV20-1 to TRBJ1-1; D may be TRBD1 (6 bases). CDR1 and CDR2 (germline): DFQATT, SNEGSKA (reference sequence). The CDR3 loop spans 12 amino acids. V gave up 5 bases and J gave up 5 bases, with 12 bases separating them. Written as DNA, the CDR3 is TGCAGTGCTGGAGGGGGTCGGACTGAAGCTTTCTTT. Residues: CSAGGGRTEAFF.

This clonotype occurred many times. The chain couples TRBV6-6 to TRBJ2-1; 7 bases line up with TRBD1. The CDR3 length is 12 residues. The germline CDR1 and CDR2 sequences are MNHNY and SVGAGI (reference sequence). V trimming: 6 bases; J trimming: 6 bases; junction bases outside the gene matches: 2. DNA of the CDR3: TGTGCCAGCAGGGCAGGGGGCAATGAGCAGTTCTTC. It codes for CASRAGGNEQFF.

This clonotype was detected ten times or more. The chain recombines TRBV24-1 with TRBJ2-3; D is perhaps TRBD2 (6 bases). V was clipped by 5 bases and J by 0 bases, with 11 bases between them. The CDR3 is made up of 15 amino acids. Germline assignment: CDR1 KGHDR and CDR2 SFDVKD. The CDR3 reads CATSVPGLSTDTQYF. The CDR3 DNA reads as TGTGCCACCAGTGTACCGGGACTTAGCACAGATACGCAGTATTTT.